These 21 T cell receptor beta chains share one sample of origin, sequenced in a study of blood T cell repertoires in COVID-19 (TCRdb year 2020). The library relied on the immunoSEQ multiplex PCR assay. Drawn from immuneACCESS, this table holds only the in-frame rearrangements with V and J called that TCRdb kept. Clones are partly lost; checked studies trace under half to an unresolved V gene and leave the rest unexplained. Recorded for this sample are roughly 67,000 clones; over 75% of them occurred a single time. The top ten clones comprise roughly 1.2% of the sample. The sample comprised peripheral blood. The source of these receptors is a woman in her sixties with acute or convalescent COVID-19.

This clone was observed a handful of times. The V and J genes are TRBV7-9 and TRBJ1-2, with 7 bases fitting TRBD1. Per germline, CDR1 SEHNR and CDR2 FQNEAQ (reference sequence). The ends lost 4 bases at V and 2 bases at J; junction bases unmatched: 7. This CDR3 is built from 15 residues. CDR3 in DNA: TGTGCCAGCAGCTCAACCCTACAGGGGAACTATGGCTACACCTTC. Translating gives CASSSTLQGNYGYTF.

The rearrangement uses TRBV2 and TRBJ1-2, with TRBD1 matching over 7 bases. Germline V gene data show CDR1 as SNHLY and CDR2 as FYNNEI. The length of the CDR3 is 12 residues. The J segment lost 4 bases and the V segment lost 7 bases, leaving 3 bases of the junction unmatched. CDR3: CASKRDSYGYTF. In DNA, the CDR3 is TGTGCCAGCAAACGGGACAGCTATGGCTACACCTTC. The entire variable domain, with the rest obtained from reference TRBV2 and TRBJ1-2, is as follows: EPEVTQTPSHQVTQMGQEVILRCVPISNHLYFYWYRQILGQKVEFLVSFYNNEISEKSEIFDDQFSVERPDGSNFTLKIRSTKLEDSAMYFCASKRDSYGYTFGSGTRLTVV.

This clone was recorded only once. The rearrangement links TRBV19 to TRBJ1-3; a weak D match, TRBD1 (6 bases). Germline V gene lookup returns CDR1 LNHDA and CDR2 SQIVND (reference sequence). The CDR3 loop spans 16 amino acids. The germline V and J ends were trimmed by 0 bases and 1 base, with 10 bases remaining between them. DNA of the CDR3: TGTGCCAGTAGTATAGACGCACAGGGATCTGGAAACACCATATATTTT. Translating gives CASSIDAQGSGNTIYF.

The CDR3 loop reads CASSQDWDSLNTDTQYF. CDR3 DNA: TGTGCCAGCAGCCAAGATTGGGACAGCTTAAACACAGATACGCAGTATTTT. J is TRBJ2-3 and V is TRBV4-2; 7 bases map to TRBD1. The CDR3 loop spans 17 amino acids. Losses at the gene ends were 0 bases for V and 2 bases for J; bases not matched to a gene: 8. In germline, CDR1 is LGHNA, CDR2 YNFKEQ.

This rearrangement joins TRBV2 to TRBJ1-5; TRBD1 matches 9 bases. This CDR3 is 15 amino acids long. V shed 6 bases, J shed 4 bases, and the junction held 7 bases outside the gene matches. Germline V CDR1 and CDR2: SNHLY, FYNNEI. The CDR3 loop reads CASRGQGLGNQPQHF. CDR3 sequence (DNA): TGTGCCAGCAGAGGACAGGGGTTGGGTAATCAGCCCCAGCATTTT. Combining the CDR3 with reference TRBV2 and TRBJ1-5 gives the whole variable domain EPEVTQTPSHQVTQMGQEVILRCVPISNHLYFYWYRQILGQKVEFLVSFYNNEISEKSEIFDDQFSVERPDGSNFTLKIRSTKLEDSAMYFCASRGQGLGNQPQHFGDGTRLSIL.

CDR3 sequence: CASSPRDRVISNTGELFF. The CDR3 nucleotides are TGTGCCAGCAGCCCCCGGGACAGGGTAATTTCCAACACCGGGGAGCTGTTTTTT. The chain has TRBV7-2 and TRBJ2-2; 9 bases align to TRBD1. The length of the CDR3 is 18 residues. Trimming removed 5 bases from V and 2 bases from J; junction bases left unmatched: 12. Germline lookup yields CDR1 SGHTA and CDR2 FQGNSA.

V and J are TRBV5-6 and TRBJ1-5, with 10 bases lining up with TRBD1. This CDR3 region has 15 residues. Germline assignment: CDR1 SGHDT and CDR2 YYEEEE. The V and J ends lost 0 bases and 6 bases, in that order; junction bases with no gene match: 3. CDR3 loop: CASSLAGDRGQPQHF. CDR3 DNA sequence: TGTGCCAGCAGCTTGGCAGGGGACAGGGGTCAGCCCCAGCATTTT. Drawing the rest from reference TRBV5-6 and TRBJ1-5, the complete variable domain is DAGVTQSPTHLIKTRGQQVTLRCSPKSGHDTVSWYQQALGQGPQFIFQYYEEEERQRGNFPDRFSGHQFPNYSSELNVNALLLGDSALYLCASSLAGDRGQPQHFGDGTRLSIL.

The J gene is TRBJ2-3, the V gene TRBV30; D gene uncertain. The CDR3 covers 12 residues. Germline CDR1 and CDR2: GTSNPN and SVGIG (reference sequence). Trimming pared 5 bases from V and 6 bases from J, leaving 12 bases between. CDR3 sequence: CAWSWAADTQYF. Written as DNA, the CDR3 is TGTGCCTGGTCCTGGGCTGCGGATACGCAGTATTTT. Together with reference TRBV30 and TRBJ2-3, the CDR3 gives the full variable domain: SQTIHQWPATLVQPVGSPLSLECTVEGTSNPNLYWYRQAAGRGLQLLFYSVGIGQISSEVPQNLSASRPQDRQFILSSKKLLLSDSGFYLCAWSWAADTQYFGPGTRLTVL.

The V gene is TRBV14, the J gene TRBJ2-7; 7 positions match TRBD1. The length of the CDR3 is 15 residues. Germline lookup yields CDR1 SGHDN and CDR2 FVKESK. J gave up 1 base and V 1 base, and 4 bases lay outside the gene matches. Here the CDR3 DNA reads TGTGCCAGCAGCCAAGGTTACAGGGGTTCCTACGAGCAGTACGTC. It translates to CASSQGYRGSYEQYV.

This clone has just a few counts. The rearrangement uses TRBV5-1 and TRBJ1-2; a weak D match, TRBD1 (5 bases). V was trimmed by 0 bases and J by 4 bases, leaving 7 bases between them. Looked up from germline, CDR1 is SGHRS and CDR2 is YFSETQ. CDR3 size: 13 residues. The CDR3 coding sequence is TGCGCCAGCAGCTTGGGGACAAGCTATGGCTACACCTTC. Encoded protein: CASSLGTSYGYTF.

As regards this clone: Different DNA sequences within this sample yield the same CDR3. The chain uses TRBV5-1 and TRBJ2-2; 7 bases are a match to TRBD1. The CDR3 is 15 amino acids. Germline CDR1 SGHRS, CDR2 YFSETQ. The V and J ends lost 4 bases and 4 bases, in that order; junction bases with no gene match: 7. CDR3 DNA sequence: TGCGCCAGCAGCACCACGACAGGGTTCACCGGGGAGCTGTTTTTT. As protein: CASSTTTGFTGELFF.

This clone has just one count. Different DNA sequences within this sample yield the same CDR3. The genes are TRBV27 and TRBJ1-2; D is undetermined. Germline CDR1 MNHEY, CDR2 SMNVEV (reference sequence). CDR3 size: 14 residues. The V gene lost 5 bases and the J gene lost 4 bases, with 14 bases spanning the gap. The CDR3 region is CASSPRQAGYGYTF. In DNA form, the CDR3 reads TGTGCCAGCAGTCCCCGCCAGGCGGGCTATGGCTACACCTTC.

The CDR3: CAISESRTTGSGELFF. CDR3 DNA: TGTGCCATCAGTGAGTCAAGGACAACGGGTTCGGGGGAGCTGTTTTTT. The V and J genes are TRBV10-3 and TRBJ2-2; D is perhaps TRBD1 (5 bases). Germline V gene lookup returns CDR1 ENHRY and CDR2 SYGVKD. Deletions cut 0 bases from V and 8 bases from J, with 16 bases between. The length of the CDR3 is 16 residues.

The chain has TRBV9 and TRBJ2-3, with 11 bases fitting TRBD1. This CDR3 contains 16 residues. Germline assignment: CDR1 SGDLS and CDR2 YYNGEE. V was pared by 0 bases and J by 3 bases, with 3 bases of the junction left unmatched. CDR3 in DNA: TGTGCCAGCAGCGTAGGGGGACAGGGGGTAACAGATACGCAGTATTTT. Translated, it gives CASSVGGQGVTDTQYF. The variable domain in full, completed from reference TRBV9 and TRBJ2-3, reads DSGVTQTPKHLITATGQRVTLRCSPRSGDLSVYWYQQSLDQGLQFLIQYYNGEERAKGNILERFSAQQFPDLHSELNLSSLELGDSALYFCASSVGGQGVTDTQYFGPGTRLTVL.

The chain employs TRBV5-3 and TRBJ1-3; the match to TRBD1 covers 8 bases. TRBV5-3 is noted as an ORF with a role that remains uncertain. The V gene end was trimmed by 8 bases and the J gene end by 8 bases; junction bases not matched to a gene: 15. CDR3 length: 15 amino acids. The CDR3 DNA is TGTGCCAGTTCACTCTGGAAGCAGGGGGCAGACACCATATATTTT. Translated: CASSLWKQGADTIYF.

The V and J genes are TRBV6-4 and TRBJ1-2; 7 nucleotides match TRBD1. This CDR3 spans 15 amino acids. J was trimmed by 4 bases and V by 3 bases; bases with no gene match: 8. Per germline, CDR1 MRHNA and CDR2 SNTAGT. CDR3 bases: TGTGCCAGCAGTGAGGGGCAGGGGGTAGTCTATGGCTACACCTTC. It codes for CASSEGQGVVYGYTF.

The chain carries TRBV2 and TRBJ2-1; D unresolved. V was clipped by 3 bases and J by 3 bases, with 3 bases between them. The CDR3 runs to 12 residues. From germline, CDR1 is SNHLY and CDR2 FYNNEI. As DNA, the CDR3 is TGTGCCAGCAGTGACAACTACAATGAGCAGTTCTTC. Its protein is CASSDNYNEQFF.

The chain links TRBV7-2 to TRBJ2-7; 9 nucleotides agree with TRBD1. The CDR3 is made up of 15 amino acids. Germline V gives CDR1 SGHTA, CDR2 FQGNSA. Trimming at V came to 0 bases and at J to 4 bases, leaving 4 bases not matched to a gene. The CDR3 protein is CASSLADRGDYEQYV. In DNA, the CDR3 is TGTGCCAGCAGCTTAGCGGACAGGGGCGATTACGAGCAGTACGTC.

The V and J genes are TRBV10-3 and TRBJ2-5; 9 bases agree with TRBD2. From germline, CDR1 is ENHRY and CDR2 SYGVKD. With V trimmed by 3 bases and J by 0 bases, 2 bases remained unmatched. The CDR3 length is 15 residues. CDR3 nucleotide sequence: TGTGCCATCAGTGACCCTAGCGGGGACCAAGAGACCCAGTACTTC. It specifies CAISDPSGDQETQYF.

The chain carries TRBV6-2 or TRBV6-3 and TRBJ1-5; D is uncertain. The CDR3 runs 14 residues. The V end lost 2 bases, the J end lost 7 bases, and 12 bases lay between the germline ends. Germline CDR1 and CDR2: MNHEY and SVGEGT. In nucleotides, the CDR3 is TGTGCCAGCAGTTACACCTCAGGAATCCAGCCCCAGCATTTT. It codes for CASSYTSGIQPQHF.

This clone has only one observation. The V call is TRBV14, the J call TRBJ1-1, with D perhaps TRBD1 (6 bases). The CDR3 extends over 16 amino acids. Germline loops: CDR1 SGHDN, CDR2 FVKESK. The V and J ends lost 1 base and 3 bases respectively, with 15 bases between them. As DNA, the CDR3 is TGTGCCAGCAGCCAAGTCACAGGGCCACCCTACACTGAAGCTTTCTTT. This encodes CASSQVTGPPYTEAFF.